Given below is one T cell receptor beta chain in context. As yet, its antigen is unknown. Assay used: immunoSEQ multiplex PCR; TCRdb lists only in-frame clones, some missing. Among roughly 140,000 clones listed, about nine tenths were seen once. CDR1 is MNHEY, CDR2 SMNVEV, per germline (reference sequence). CDR3 length: 16 amino acids. V shed 4 bases, J shed 3 bases, and the junction held 6 bases outside the gene matches. The data derive from a study of T cell responses to AZD1222 COVID-19 vaccine. Whole-study findings and limits: Variant regions that are unmutated are reportedly the target of nearly half of spike-specific TCRs. Increases in Spike-specific TCR breadth and depth were seen after two AZD1222 doses. Seropositive at baseline were only a handful of AZD1222 recipients. Repertoires in all cases were sampled only once the peak T cell response had passed.

This sequence originates from an adult in good health. Material: peripheral blood, obtained on day 0 of AZD1222 vaccination. This rearrangement joins TRBV27 to TRBJ2-3; 11 bases line up with TRBD2. In DNA form, the CDR3 reads TGTGCCAGCAGTTCCCGACTAGCGGGGAATACAGATACGCAGTATTTT. This encodes CASSSRLAGNTDTQYF.